This passage covers 15 T cell receptor beta chains from one sample sequenced in a study of OX40 agonist ivuxolimab in advanced cancers. TCRdb's table, derived via immunoSEQ multiplex PCR, lists solely in-frame clones and lacks some. The repertoire has more than 7,000 clones, around nine tenths of them found once; the top ten carry about 11%. Sequenced material: CD4+ or CD8+ T cells sorted from blood, taken in a trial of the OX40 agonist ivuxolimab. The source is an adult with an advanced solid tumor such as melanoma, head and neck, liver or kidney cancer.

The chain couples TRBV5-4 to TRBJ2-1; no firm D call. Germline CDR1 reads SGHNT; CDR2 reads YYREEE (reference sequence). The germline V and J ends were trimmed by 4 bases and 0 bases, with 5 bases remaining between them. The CDR3 sequence is 13 residues long. The CDR3 is CASSPGSYNEQFF. Here the CDR3 DNA reads TGTGCCAGCAGCCCGGGCTCCTACAATGAGCAGTTCTTC. Full variable domain (outside the CDR3, taken from reference TRBV5-4 and TRBJ2-1): ETGVTQSPTHLIKTRGQQVTLRCSSQSGHNTVSWYQQALGQGPQFIFQYYREEENGRGNFPPRFSGLQFPNYSSELNVNALELDDSALYLCASSPGSYNEQFFGPGTRLTVL.

The chain carries TRBV7-6 and TRBJ2-3; D uncertain. CDR3 length: 17 residues. Deletions cut 2 bases from V and 0 bases from J, with 15 bases between. Per the germline V gene, CDR1 is SGHVS and CDR2 is FNYEAQ. The CDR3 region is CASSLYIGGSSTDTQYF. CDR3 DNA sequence: TGTGCCAGCAGCTTATATATTGGTGGTTCTAGCACAGATACGCAGTATTTT.

This chain connects TRBV6-1 to TRBJ2-4, with D possibly matching TRBD1 (5 bases). Germline V gene data show CDR1 as MNHNS and CDR2 as SASEGT. The CDR3 extends over 14 amino acids. V lost 1 base, J lost 8 bases, and 12 bases lay in between. Here the CDR3 reads CASSEVQGIYIQYF. The CDR3 DNA reads as TGTGCCAGCAGTGAAGTCCAGGGAATTTACATTCAGTACTTC.

The chain couples TRBV5-1 to TRBJ2-7; TRBD1 matches 12 bases. This CDR3 contains 15 residues. The ends lost 4 bases at V and 1 base at J; junction bases unmatched: 3. The germline V gene encodes CDR1 SGHRS and CDR2 YFSETQ. This chain's CDR3 is CASSPGQGASYEQYF. CDR3 DNA sequence: TGCGCCAGCAGCCCGGGACAGGGGGCATCCTACGAGCAGTACTTC.

The rearrangement joins TRBV5-1 to TRBJ2-6; tentatively, D is TRBD1 (5 bases). CDR1 and CDR2 (germline): SGHRS, YFSETQ. This CDR3 is built from 17 residues. V was trimmed by 6 bases and J by 0 bases, leaving 16 bases between them. CDR3 in amino acids: CASTAWGSSSGANVLTF. In nucleotides, the CDR3 is TGCGCCAGCACGGCCTGGGGCTCCAGCTCTGGGGCCAACGTCCTGACTTTC.

The chain recombines TRBV27 with TRBJ2-7; D might be TRBD1 (6 bases). This CDR3 region has 11 residues. The germline V gene has CDR1 MNHEY and CDR2 SMNVEV (reference sequence). The V end was cut by 6 bases, the J end by 4 bases, with 7 bases between. The CDR3 reads CASRQGYEQYF. DNA of the CDR3: TGTGCCAGCAGACAGGGTTACGAGCAGTACTTC.

The V gene is TRBV5-1, the J gene TRBJ1-2; the D is unclear. Germline CDR1 reads SGHRS; CDR2 reads YFSETQ. Trimming pared 3 bases from V and 5 bases from J, leaving 8 bases between. CDR3 length: 12 amino acids. DNA of the CDR3: TGCGCCAGCAGCTCGGAACTGTATGGCTACACCTTC. Residues: CASSSELYGYTF. Combining the CDR3 with reference TRBV5-1 and TRBJ1-2 gives the whole variable domain KAGVTQTPRYLIKTRGQQVTLSCSPISGHRSVSWYQQTPGQGLQFLFEYFSETQRNKGNFPGRFSGRQFSNSRSEMNVSTLELGDSALYLCASSSELYGYTFGSGTRLTVV.

This chain connects TRBV10-2 to TRBJ2-3; D gene uncertain. V lost 10 bases and J 2 bases, leaving 19 bases between the germline ends. This CDR3 has 15 amino acids. Germline values: CDR1 WSHSY, CDR2 SAAADI. DNA for the CDR3: TGCGCCACCGTCCTTTACAAGGACCCCACAGATACGCAGTATTTT. This encodes CATVLYKDPTDTQYF.

The rearrangement uses TRBV2 and TRBJ1-5; no reliable D call. The V end lost 2 bases, the J end lost 4 bases, and 15 bases lay between the germline ends. Looked up from germline, CDR1 is SNHLY and CDR2 is FYNNEI. The CDR3 spans 16 residues. The CDR3 DNA follows: TGTGCCAGCAGTGAATTTGGAACGTTAGGTAATCAGCCCCAGCATTTT. Protein: CASSEFGTLGNQPQHF.

The chain combines TRBV4-1 with TRBJ2-3; TRBD2 agrees at 7 bases. There are 15 residues in the CDR3. CDR1 and CDR2 (germline): MGHRA, YSYEKL. V gave up 1 base and J gave up 1 base; unmatched junction bases: 2. CDR3 loop: CASSQALAGTDTQYF. CDR3 DNA sequence: TGCGCCAGCAGCCAAGCGCTAGCGGGCACAGATACGCAGTATTTT.

The chain recombines TRBV21-1 with TRBJ2-3; the DNA was not compared with TRBD2, the D call given in the table. TRBV21-1 is classified as a pseudogene. The CDR3 spans 17 residues. CDR3 sequence reads: CASSKAGLAGATDTQYF. The DNA of the CDR3 is TGTGCCAGCAGCAAAGCTGGACTAGCGGGGGCTACAGATACGCAGTATTTT.

The chain is built from TRBV6-1 and TRBJ2-1; D gene unclear. From germline, CDR1 is MNHNS and CDR2 SASEGT. The length of the CDR3 is 14 residues. Deletions cut 8 bases from V and 0 bases from J, with 11 bases between. The CDR3 DNA is TGTGCCAGCGGGGTTAGCCTCTCCTACAATGAGCAGTTCTTC. Translated, it gives CASGVSLSYNEQFF.

This chain links TRBV10-3 with TRBJ1-5; 8 nucleotides align to TRBD1. Germline trimming cut 4 bases from V and 3 bases from J; bases unmatched to any gene: 2. The germline V gene has CDR1 ENHRY and CDR2 SYGVKD. The CDR3 is made up of 14 amino acids. CDR3 amino acids: CAISGGQVNQPQHF. The DNA of the CDR3 is TGTGCCATCAGTGGGGGACAGGTCAATCAGCCCCAGCATTTT.

The chain links TRBV9 to TRBJ2-1; the D gene is possibly TRBD1 (7 bases). The CDR3 is made up of 16 amino acids. Deletions cut 0 bases from V and 7 bases from J, with 17 bases between. Germline V gene sequence: CDR1 SGDLS, CDR2 YYNGEE. The chain's CDR3 is CASSVVGGAGSNEQFF. CDR3 sequence (DNA): TGTGCCAGCAGCGTAGTAGGGGGCGCGGGGTCTAATGAGCAGTTCTTC.

The chain carries TRBV7-9 and TRBJ2-3; 11 bases are a match to TRBD2. The CDR3 covers 17 residues. The ends lost 4 bases at V and 0 bases at J; junction bases unmatched: 6. Germline loops: CDR1 SEHNR, CDR2 FQNEAQ (reference sequence). CDR3 residues: CASSSPTSGDSTDTQYF. The CDR3, as DNA: TGTGCCAGCAGCTCCCCGACTAGCGGGGATAGCACAGATACGCAGTATTTT.